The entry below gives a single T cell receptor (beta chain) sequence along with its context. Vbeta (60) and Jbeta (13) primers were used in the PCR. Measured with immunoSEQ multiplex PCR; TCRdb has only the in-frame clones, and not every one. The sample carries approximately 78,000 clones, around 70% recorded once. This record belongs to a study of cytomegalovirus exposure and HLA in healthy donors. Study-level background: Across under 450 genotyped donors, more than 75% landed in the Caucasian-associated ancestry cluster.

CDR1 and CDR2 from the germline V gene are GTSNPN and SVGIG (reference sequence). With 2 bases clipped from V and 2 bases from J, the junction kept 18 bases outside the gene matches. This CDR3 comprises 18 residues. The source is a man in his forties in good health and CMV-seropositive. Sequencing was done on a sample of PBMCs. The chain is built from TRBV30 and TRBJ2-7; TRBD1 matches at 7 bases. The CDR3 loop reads CAWSRVGIRGQYAYEQYF. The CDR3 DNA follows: TGTGCCTGGAGTAGAGTGGGTATAAGGGGACAGTACGCCTACGAGCAGTACTTC.